Below, 10 T cell receptor beta chains from the same sample are listed, as sequenced in a study of metastatic and nonmetastatic thyroid tumors. TCRdb re-called the PCR reads via MiXCR. The data hold around 30,000 clones, with roughly a quarter observed a single time. Every patient was untreated before thyroid surgery. Sequencing input: blood. These receptors were collected from a female donor with papillary thyroid cancer or a benign thyroid nodule (not recorded which). Some clones in this sample may be carry-over from other donors' samples.

This clone has ten or more counts. Just one base apart from a much larger clone, this may be a read error. The sample holds other DNA sequences that translate to the same CDR3. The rearrangement links TRBV7-2 to TRBJ2-7, with a possible D match to TRBD1 (5 bases). Germline V gene sequence: CDR1 SGHTA, CDR2 FQGNSA. This CDR3 has 15 residues. Trimming took off 5 bases at V and 3 bases at J, with 17 bases between the two ends. The DNA for the CDR3 is TGTGCCAGCAGCACCTCCCCAGACAGACTCTACGAGCAGTACTTC. This sequence encodes CASSTSPDRLYEQYF.

The table lists this clone with many counts. The chain joins TRBV2 to TRBJ1-1; the D gene is possibly TRBD1 (5 bases). This CDR3 contains 12 residues. The V end lost 7 bases, the J end lost 11 bases, and 17 bases lay between the germline ends. The germline V gene encodes CDR1 SNHLY and CDR2 FYNNEI. The CDR3 loop reads CASIVQVDSAFF. Written as DNA, the CDR3 is TGTGCCAGCATTGTACAGGTCGATTCGGCTTTCTTT.

Ten or more counts support this clone. The V and J genes are TRBV2 and TRBJ2-1, with D perhaps TRBD1 or TRBD2 (6 bases each). Germline V gives CDR1 SNHLY, CDR2 FYNNEI. The germline V and J ends were trimmed by 10 bases and 2 bases, with 18 bases remaining between them. This CDR3 has 15 amino acids. The CDR3 DNA reads TGTGCCACCCAGGCAGGGGACTTAGCCTACAATGAGCAGTTCTTC. Its translation: CATQAGDLAYNEQFF.

The chain combines TRBV6-2 or TRBV6-3 with TRBJ2-7; D is uncertain. The CDR3 extends over 14 amino acids. V was trimmed by 5 bases and J by 8 bases, leaving 19 bases between them. In germline, CDR1 is MNHEY, CDR2 SVGEGT. The CDR3 DNA is TGTGCCAGCAGTCCCTTAGGGCTGGCTATTAAGCAGTACTTC. Protein sequence: CASSPLGLAIKQYF.

The rearrangement uses TRBV5-5 and TRBJ1-1, with D tentatively TRBD1 (6 bases). V was pared by 5 bases and J by 12 bases, with 17 bases between. CDR1 is SGHKS and CDR2 is YYEKEE in the germline V gene (reference sequence). The CDR3 spans 12 residues. The CDR3 sequence is CASRPTTGLTFF. DNA for the CDR3: TGTGCCAGCAGACCGACGACAGGATTGACTTTCTTT.

This clone was counted many times. This rearrangement joins TRBV20-1 to TRBJ1-6; TRBD1 matches at 8 bases. Germline CDR1 reads DFQATT; CDR2 reads SNEGSKA (reference sequence). V shed 5 bases and J 9 bases; nucleotides not matched to a gene: 6. The CDR3 is 13 amino acids. The CDR3 here is CSAWTGFGSPLHF. In DNA, the CDR3 is TGCAGTGCTTGGACAGGGTTTGGTTCACCCCTCCACTTT.

This clone was detected ten times or more. The V gene is TRBV4-2, the J gene TRBJ1-1, with D unresolved. There are 19 residues in the CDR3. CDR1 and CDR2 (germline): LGHNA, YNFKEQ. V gave up 1 base and J gave up 4 bases, with 25 bases separating them. CDR3 protein: CASSQGAPRRGSALTEAFF. CDR3 in DNA: TGTGCCAGCAGCCAAGGGGCCCCAAGGAGAGGCAGCGCTCTCACTGAAGCTTTCTTT.

In its sample, this clone was seen many times. This chain's CDR3 is CASSLRESGGYTF. The CDR3 bases are TGTGCCAGCAGCTTGCGCGAATCGGGAGGCTACACCTTC. V usage is TRBV7-3 and J usage is TRBJ1-2; D remains ambiguous. The CDR3 is 13 residues long. Looked up from germline, CDR1 is SGHTA and CDR2 is FQGTGA. Trimming removed 3 bases from V and 8 bases from J, with 13 bases in between.

This clone was observed at least ten times. A single base separates this from a much larger clone, so it may be a read error. The J gene is TRBJ1-2, the V gene TRBV6-1; D remains unclear. The CDR3 has 13 amino acids. V lost 7 bases to trimming and J lost 1 base, with 10 bases between them. Germline CDR1 reads MNHNS; CDR2 reads SASEGT. CDR3 region: CASIRTDNYGYTF. The CDR3 DNA is TGTGCCAGCATCCGTACAGATAACTATGGCTACACCTTC.

As regards this clone: The CDR3 does not end in the conserved phenylalanine or tryptophan, so this is likely a read error. The rearrangement links TRBV20-1 to TRBJ1-5; 9 nucleotides line up with TRBD1. This CDR3 has 15 amino acids. V dropped 2 bases and J dropped 3; count of bases not matched to a gene: 5. The germline V gene encodes CDR1 DFQATT and CDR2 SNEGSKA (reference sequence). The CDR3 nucleotides read TGCAGTGCTAGATTGGGGACAGGGTACAATCAGCCCCAGCATCTT. Protein product: CSARLGTGYNQPQHL.